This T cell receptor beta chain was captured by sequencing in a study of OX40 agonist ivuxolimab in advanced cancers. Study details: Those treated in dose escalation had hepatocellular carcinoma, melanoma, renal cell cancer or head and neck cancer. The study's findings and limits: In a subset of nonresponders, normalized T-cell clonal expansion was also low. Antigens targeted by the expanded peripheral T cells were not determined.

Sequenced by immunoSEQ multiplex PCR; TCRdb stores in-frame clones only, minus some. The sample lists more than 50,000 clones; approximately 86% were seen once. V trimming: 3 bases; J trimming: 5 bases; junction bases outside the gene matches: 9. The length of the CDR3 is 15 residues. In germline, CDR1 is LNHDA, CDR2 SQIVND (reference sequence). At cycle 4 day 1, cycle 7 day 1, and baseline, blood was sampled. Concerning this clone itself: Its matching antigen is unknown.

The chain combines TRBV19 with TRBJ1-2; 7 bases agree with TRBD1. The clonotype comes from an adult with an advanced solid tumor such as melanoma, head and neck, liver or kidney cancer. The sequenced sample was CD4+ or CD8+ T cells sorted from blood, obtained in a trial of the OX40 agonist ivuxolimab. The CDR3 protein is CASSMGGDRRYGYTF. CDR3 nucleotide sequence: TGTGCCAGTAGTATGGGCGGGGACAGACGATATGGCTACACCTTC.